This TCR beta chain was captured in a study of blood T cell repertoires in COVID-19. Across the whole study: Specimens from acute and convalescent COVID-19 originated in the United States, Italy and Spain. The cDNA or gDNA used as material had been derived from T cells, B-cell-depleted T cells, or PBMCs.

As originally analysed: Amplification of reference gene primers provided the estimated nucleated cell counts. The assay was immunoSEQ multiplex PCR, and TCRdb's table has in-frame clones only and misses some. V, J and clone size are those of that table, while D and trimming were read from the DNA. The table lists under 250,000 clones, almost 90% of them singletons, with under 1.5% in the top ten. This CDR3 has 14 amino acids. CDR1 and CDR2 from the germline V gene are MNHEY and SVGAGI. Trimming took 7 bases from V and 1 from J, leaving 13 bases between them. The chain has TRBV6-5 and TRBJ1-1; D is perhaps TRBD1 (5 bases). Sequencing was carried out using peripheral blood. This TCR was sampled from an older man with acute or convalescent COVID-19. The CDR3, as DNA: TGTGCCAGCACGGTGACAGAGGAGAACACTGAAGCTTTCTTT. It codes for CASTVTEENTEAFF.